The text below deals with one T cell receptor beta chain. Clones were sequenced by immunoSEQ multiplex PCR, and TCRdb holds only the in-frame ones, with some missing. The data show almost 550,000 clones, roughly 74% seen once. The data derive from a study of shared T cell receptors in the human thymus. The V end lost 9 bases, the J end lost 2 bases, and 10 bases lay between the germline ends. The CDR3 runs to 12 residues. Germline values: CDR1 PRHDT, CDR2 FYEKMQ (reference sequence). These data also featured in a second study, about human thymus T cells. As that study records: Resected material from corrective heart surgery provided the thymus tissue analysed. Among unrelated individuals, related research reported thymic repertoires that overlapped highly.

The chain has TRBV13 and TRBJ1-2, with a tentative D call TRBD1 (6 bases). The sequence derives from a boy in the first two years of life with a congenital heart defect. The source material was thymocytes. In DNA, the CDR3 is TGTGCCAGGTTAGGACAGAACTATGGCTACACCTTC. This sequence encodes CARLGQNYGYTF.